This TCR beta chain stems from a study of blood T cell repertoires in COVID-19. Overall study context: T cells, B-cell-depleted T cells, or PBMCs provided the cDNA or gDNA that served as material.

Trimming pared 6 bases from V and 4 bases from J, leaving 12 bases between. Germline assignment: CDR1 LNHDA and CDR2 SQIVND (reference sequence). CDR3 size: 13 residues. Sequencing was performed with immunoSEQ multiplex PCR; in TCRdb, only in-frame clones are kept and a portion is missing. Among around 150,000 clones listed, around 92% were seen once. The sequence came from a man aged 25-40 years with COVID-19, enrolled during active disease. V usage is TRBV19 and J usage is TRBJ1-1, with D unclear. Sequenced sample: peripheral blood. DNA of the CDR3: TGTGCCAGTAGGTCCTGGTTGAGCACTGAAGCTTTCTTT. Encoded protein: CASRSWLSTEAFF.